This TCR beta chain was found in a study of blood T cell repertoires in COVID-19. As for the study in general: Italy, Spain and the United States were the sources of the convalescent and acute COVID-19 samples.

Per the original data handling: Amplification of reference gene primers provided the estimated nucleated cell counts. Generated by immunoSEQ multiplex PCR, the TCRdb table keeps only in-frame clones and is missing some. The V and J calls and clone size come from that table; D and trimming were worked out from the DNA. The data show around 280,000 clones, roughly 90% seen once. V dropped 4 bases and J dropped 8 bases, with 12 bases sitting between them. This CDR3 region has 13 residues. Germline V gene lookup returns CDR1 KGHSH and CDR2 LQKENI. Those who participated ranged in age from roughly 18 to 90 years and resided in around 22 US areas. The study assigned cohorts using participant-reported clinical history.

Sequenced material: PBMCs or T cells enriched from blood (not recorded which). The rearrangement joins TRBV18 to TRBJ2-1; D may be TRBD2 (6 bases). The source of this sequence is a woman under 30 with acute COVID-19. As DNA, the CDR3 is TGTGCCAGCTCACTCCAAACGGGGGATGAGCAGTTCTTC. This codes for CASSLQTGDEQFF. The full variable domain, its missing parts supplied by reference TRBV18 and TRBJ2-1, is NAGVMQNPRHLVRRRGQEARLRCSPMKGHSHVYWYRQLPEEGLKFMVYLQKENIIDESGMPKERFSAEFPKEGPSILRIQQVVRGDSAAYFCASSLQTGDEQFFGPGTRLTVL.